This is a list of T cell receptor beta chains from one sample in a study of T-cell reconstitution after alpha-beta-depleted transplantation in children. Each CDR3 protein is one row after TCRdb ran MiXCR on the PCR reads. Of around 580,000 distinct CDR3 sequences in the sample, roughly 30% are singletons; the top ten hold 30% to 40%. The starting material was PBMCs, obtained before TCRalphabeta/CD19-depleted stem cell transplant. All receptors come from a boy in the first two years of life with Wiskott-Aldrich syndrome, due to receive a stem cell transplant. Both conserved end residues are part of each CDR3. The D gene is left open where the match is weak. Some rows have no size entry. The others give once, few or many, or a class for an expanded clone.

NA TRBJ1-1 TRBV6-2/TRBV6-3 few CASSYLGANTEAFF TGTGCCAGCAGTTACTTGGGGGCAAACACTGAAGCTTTCTTT
TRBD2 TRBJ2-1 TRBV5-1 NA CASSLAPGGSYNEQFF TGCGCCAGCAGCTTGGCTCCGGGAGGGTCCTACAATGAGCAGTTCTTC
NA TRBJ2-6 TRBV5-6 few CASSSAESGANVLTF TGTGCCAGCTCCTCGGCGGAGTCCGGGGCCAACGTCCTGACTTTC
TRBD1 TRBJ2-1 TRBV20-1 few CSDPGQGGIEQFF TGCAGTGACCCGGGACAGGGAGGCATTGAGCAGTTCTTC
TRBD1 TRBJ2-1 TRBV12-3/TRBV12-4 NA CASSHRDRAYNEQFF TGTGCCAGCAGTCACCGGGACAGGGCCTACAATGAGCAGTTCTTC
NA TRBJ2-7 TRBV6-1 few CASSRQAGFYEQYF TGTGCCAGCAGTCGACAGGCTGGGTTTTACGAGCAGTACTTC
NA TRBJ2-7 TRBV3-1 few CASSQDPGGFNEQYF TGTGCCAGCAGCCAAGATCCCGGGGGATTCAACGAGCAGTACTTC
TRBD1 TRBJ2-6 TRBV10-3 few CAIRQGAISGANVLTF TGTGCCATCAGACAGGGGGCTATCTCTGGGGCCAACGTCCTGACTTTC
TRBD2 TRBJ2-1 TRBV20-1 few CSAAGTSGSSYNEQFF TGCAGTGCGGCCGGGACTAGCGGGAGCTCCTACAATGAGCAGTTCTTC
TRBD2 TRBJ2-1 TRBV20-1 few CSARDRTRTNEQFF TGCAGTGCTAGAGATCGGACTAGGACAAATGAGCAGTTCTTC
NA TRBJ2-7 TRBV28 NA CASSLTSHSYEQYF TGTGCCAGCAGTTTGACTAGTCATTCCTACGAGCAGTACTTC
TRBD2 TRBJ2-1 TRBV6-4 NA CASSDIQRGLAPQDEQFF TGTGCCAGCAGTGATATACAACGGGGACTAGCGCCCCAGGATGAGCAGTTCTTC
TRBD1 TRBJ2-1 TRBV27 NA CASRIGQGLYNEQFF TGTGCCAGCAGGATCGGACAGGGACTTTACAATGAGCAGTTCTTC
NA TRBJ1-2 TRBV12-3/TRBV12-4 NA CASSFYRESGYTF TGTGCCAGCAGTTTCTACAGGGAAAGTGGCTACACCTTC
TRBD2 TRBJ2-1 TRBV7-9 NA CASSPLAGGIRSDEQFF TGTGCCAGCAGCCCTCTAGCGGGAGGTATTAGGAGTGATGAGCAGTTCTTC
NA TRBJ2-2 TRBV5-1 NA CASSGETTGELFF TGCGCCAGCAGCGGGGAAACCACCGGGGAGCTGTTTTTT
TRBD1 TRBJ2-7 TRBV28 NA CASSGRDRGLYEQYF TGTGCCAGCAGTGGCCGGGACAGGGGCCTCTACGAGCAGTACTTC
TRBD2 TRBJ2-7 TRBV6-4 NA CASCLWTSGEPLSYEQYF TGTGCCAGCTGTTTATGGACTAGCGGGGAGCCTCTATCCTACGAGCAGTACTTC
TRBD2 TRBJ2-1 TRBV10-3 NA CAISERLAGDNEQFF TGTGCCATCAGTGAGAGACTAGCGGGGGACAATGAGCAGTTCTTC
TRBD1 TRBJ2-7 TRBV12-3/TRBV12-4 NA CASSRTGGNYEQYF TGTGCCAGCAGTCGTACAGGGGGGAACTACGAGCAGTACTTC
NA TRBJ2-1 TRBV20-1 few CSAPRLGGIEQFF TGCAGTGCTCCACGACTAGGGGGGATAGAGCAGTTCTTC
TRBD2 TRBJ2-5 TRBV20-1 few CSASASGGETQYF TGCAGTGCTAGCGCTAGCGGGGGAGAGACCCAGTACTTC
TRBD1 TRBJ1-1 TRBV29-1 few CSERTGLNTEAFF TGCAGCGAAAGGACAGGGCTGAACACTGAAGCTTTCTTT
NA TRBJ2-2 TRBV20-1 few CSARSGADWDTGELFF TGCAGTGCTAGATCCGGGGCCGATTGGGACACCGGGGAGCTGTTTTTT
NA TRBJ1-5 TRBV18 NA CASSPVSPESNQPQHF TGTGCCAGCTCACCTGTTTCCCCAGAAAGCAATCAGCCCCAGCATTTT
NA TRBJ2-1 TRBV20-1 NA CSANQGRYNEQFF TGCAGTGCAAATCAAGGACGTTACAATGAGCAGTTCTTC
TRBD2 TRBJ2-3 TRBV14 NA CASSQAGRPTDTQYF TGTGCCAGCAGCCAAGCCGGGAGGCCGACAGATACGCAGTATTTT
NA TRBJ1-1 TRBV20-1 NA CSARRVPKPEAFF TGCAGTGCCCGCAGAGTGCCGAAGCCTGAAGCTTTCTTT
NA TRBJ1-6 TRBV27 few CASSLGGPYNSPLHF TGTGCCAGCAGTCTGGGAGGGCCCTATAATTCACCCCTCCACTTT
NA TRBJ2-6 TRBV12-5 few CASGLLPGAGANVLTF TGTGCTAGTGGTTTGCTACCAGGGGCTGGGGCCAACGTCCTGACTTTC
NA TRBJ2-7 TRBV5-1 NA CASSLADGLYEQYF TGCGCCAGCAGCTTGGCAGACGGTCTCTACGAGCAGTACTTC
TRBD1 TRBJ1-6 TRBV20-1 NA CSAVSTGKSSYNSPLHF TGCAGTGCTGTTTCGACAGGGAAGAGCTCCTATAATTCACCCCTCCACTTT